A selection of T cell receptor beta chains follows, all from one sample in a study of Graves' ophthalmopathy and Graves' hyperthyroidism. One entry per CDR3 protein, called by TCRdb with MiXCR from the multiplex PCR reads. Among almost 400,000 distinct CDR3 sequences listed, about 16% were seen once. Sequences were obtained from peripheral blood. All receptors come from a woman between 18 and 29 years old with Graves' ophthalmopathy. The CDR3 runs from the conserved cysteine through the conserved F or W. The D gene is left open where the match is weak. Clone size appears in some rows only: once, few, many, or a class for an expanded clone.

>TRBD2|TRBV28|NA|TRBJ2-5
CAASLSGGQETQYF
TGTGCCGCGAGCCTTAGCGGGGGGCAAGAGACCCAGTACTTC
>NA|TRBV10-3|many|TRBJ1-1
CASGSGVNTEAFF
TGTGCCAGCGGATCGGGAGTGAACACTGAAGCTTTCTTT
>NA|TRBV29-1|many|TRBJ1-1
CSVRPGVGNTEAFF
TGCAGCGTTCGACCAGGGGTTGGTAACACTGAAGCTTTCTTT
>NA|TRBV6-5|NA|TRBJ2-5
CASSLTSSETQYF
TGTGCCAGCAGTTTGACTAGTTCAGAGACCCAGTACTTC
>TRBD1|TRBV19|many|TRBJ2-7
CASSHRGPSTRVRYEQYF
TGTGCCAGTAGTCACAGGGGGCCTTCCACCAGGGTACGCTACGAGCAGTACTTC
>NA|TRBV28|many|TRBJ2-2
CASFGGALSEELFF
TGTGCCAGCTTCGGCGGAGCCCTCTCCGAAGAGCTGTTTTTT
>NA|TRBV27|NA|TRBJ2-7
CASSFGGQYEQYF
TGTGCCAGCAGTTTCGGGGGTCAATACGAGCAGTACTTC
>NA|TRBV6-2/TRBV6-3|many|TRBJ1-1
CASSLPGPTEAFF
TGTGCCAGCAGTCTACCAGGGCCCACTGAAGCTTTCTTT
>TRBD2|TRBV12-3/TRBV12-4|many|TRBJ2-5
CASSRSGGAQETQYF
TGTGCCAGCAGTCGAAGCGGGGGGGCTCAAGAGACCCAGTACTTC
>TRBD1|TRBV5-5|many|TRBJ2-7
CASSYHPDRGVYEQYF
TGTGCCAGCAGCTATCACCCCGACAGGGGGGTCTACGAGCAGTACTTC
>TRBD2|TRBV6-2/TRBV6-3|many|TRBJ2-5
CASTRGTSGSPEKETQYF
TGTGCCAGCACCAGGGGGACTAGCGGGAGCCCCGAGAAGGAGACCCAGTACTTC
>NA|TRBV29-1|many|TRBJ2-7
CSVTAGNEQYF
TGCAGCGTTACGGCGGGGAACGAGCAGTACTTC
>NA|TRBV14|NA|TRBJ2-7
CASSQETQGPPF
TGTGCCAGCAGCCAAGAAACCCAGGGGCCTCCCTTC
>NA|TRBV3-1|many|TRBJ2-4
CASSQDLGGLAKNIQYF
TGTGCCAGCAGCCAAGATCTGGGGGGGCTAGCCAAAAACATTCAGTACTTC
>NA|TRBV2|NA|TRBJ1-5
CASSEGPPRPQHF
TGTGCCAGCAGTGAAGGACCGCCACGGCCCCAGCATTTT
>NA|TRBV5-1|many|TRBJ1-6
CASSLTGNSPLHF
TGCGCCAGCAGTTTGACGGGTAATTCACCCCTCCACTTT
>NA|TRBV12-3/TRBV12-4|many|TRBJ1-5
CASSPDKISNQPQHF
TGTGCCAGCAGTCCGGACAAGATTAGCAATCAGCCCCAGCATTTT
>TRBD2|TRBV29-1|many|TRBJ2-5
CSAIAGGGETQYF
TGCAGCGCTATAGCGGGAGGAGGTGAGACCCAGTACTTC
>TRBD2|TRBV20-1|many|TRBJ2-7
CRAGARSSYEQYF
TGCAGAGCGGGGGCGCGAAGCTCCTACGAGCAGTACTTC
>TRBD1|TRBV18|many|TRBJ2-4
CASSQGARDIQYF
TGTGCCAGCTCGCAGGGGGCGCGGGACATTCAGTACTTC
>NA|TRBV7-2|few|TRBJ2-7
CASSLQVGPAYEQYF
TGTGCCAGCAGCTTACAAGTAGGGCCCGCCTACGAGCAGTACTTC
>NA|TRBV29-1|many|TRBJ2-5
CSADGGVEETQYF
TGCAGCGCCGACGGGGGAGTAGAAGAGACCCAGTACTTC
>NA|TRBV6-5|many|TRBJ1-1
CASSYSGPPEAFF
TGTGCCAGCAGTTACTCGGGCCCTCCCGAAGCTTTCTTT
>NA|TRBV6-6|many|TRBJ2-7
CASSYGLPSRSEQYF
TGTGCCAGCAGTTACGGGCTCCCGTCCCGCAGCGAGCAGTACTTC
>NA|TRBV20-1|many|TRBJ1-1
CSASPLGEVGTEAFF
TGCAGTGCTAGTCCCCTCGGGGAGGTTGGCACTGAAGCTTTCTTT
>NA|TRBV7-2|NA|TRBJ1-2
CASRGAGSNYGYTF
TGTGCCAGCAGGGGAGCGGGCTCTAACTATGGCTACACCTTC
>NA|TRBV5-5|many|TRBJ1-1
CASSGGRASTEAFF
TGTGCCAGCAGCGGTGGAAGGGCGAGCACTGAAGCTTTCTTT
>NA|TRBV12-3/TRBV12-4|many|TRBJ1-6
CASSSGLYSPLHF
TGTGCCAGCAGTTCGGGCCTTTATTCACCCCTCCACTTT
>NA|TRBV27|once|TRBJ2-7
CASSLGSGSTYEQYF
TGTGCCAGCAGTTTAGGGTCAGGGTCCACGTACGAGCAGTACTTC
>NA|TRBV11-2|once|TRBJ1-5
CASSFGGGTRGNQPQHF
TGTGCCAGCAGTTTTGGGGGGGGCACACGAGGAAATCAGCCCCAGCATTTT
>TRBD1|TRBV7-7|many|TRBJ2-5
CASTLTGDRGETQYF
TGTGCTAGCACCCTTACAGGGGACAGAGGAGAGACCCAGTACTTC
>NA|TRBV6-2/TRBV6-3|many|TRBJ2-7
CASSTGYEQYF
TGTGCCAGCAGCACCGGGTACGAGCAGTACTTC
>TRBD1|TRBV28|many|TRBJ1-1
CASSRRQGAVTEAFF
TGTGCCAGCAGTCGCAGACAGGGGGCGGTGACTGAAGCTTTCTTT
>NA|TRBV6-1|many|TRBJ2-2
CASARDANTEELFF
TGTGCCAGCGCCCGGGACGCGAACACCGAGGAGCTGTTTTTT
>NA|TRBV28|many|TRBJ2-7
CASSLDFRGSSYEQYF
TGTGCCAGCAGTCTTGACTTCAGGGGAAGCTCCTACGAGCAGTACTTC
>NA|TRBV28|many|TRBJ2-3
CASSSSPGQRDADTQYF
TGTGCCAGCAGTTCATCCCCCGGACAGAGGGACGCAGATACGCAGTATTTT
>TRBD1|TRBV6-1|many|TRBJ1-1
CASIPYRGEAFF
TGTGCCAGCATTCCCTACAGGGGAGAAGCTTTCTTT
>TRBD2|TRBV6-2/TRBV6-3|NA|TRBJ2-5
CASSYGGLAAGGPQETQYF
TGTGCCAGCAGTTACGGGGGACTAGCGGCGGGGGGCCCCCAAGAGACCCAGTACTTC
>NA|TRBV10-3|many|TRBJ1-1
CAVQGMNTEAFF
TGTGCCGTCCAGGGGATGAACACTGAAGCTTTCTTT
>NA|TRBV6-5|many|TRBJ1-5
CASTRQGANQPQHF
TGTGCCAGCACAAGGCAGGGAGCAAATCAGCCCCAGCATTTT
>TRBD2|TRBV2|many|TRBJ2-7
CASRGTSGSYEQYF
TGTGCCAGCCGGGGGACTAGCGGGTCCTACGAGCAGTACTTC
>TRBD1|TRBV12-3/TRBV12-4|many|TRBJ1-1
CASSLKGTGAEAFF
TGTGCCAGCAGTTTAAAGGGGACAGGGGCTGAAGCTTTCTTT
>NA|TRBV6-1|few|TRBJ2-7
CLSSESSYEQYF
TGTCTCTCTAGCGAGAGCTCCTACGAGCAGTACTTC
>NA|TRBV28|many|TRBJ2-7
CASSLSLPEQYF
TGTGCCAGCAGTTTATCCCTCCCCGAGCAGTACTTC